This T cell receptor (beta chain) was profiled in a study of chemoradiotherapy in HPV16-positive cancers. Overall study: Functional T-cell assays on two HPV16-positive patients' cells defined candidate HPV-specific clones and common TCR motifs.

Points on this clone: Its target is not known.

The V gene lost 3 bases and the J gene lost 6 bases, with 12 bases spanning the gap. The CDR3 loop spans 13 amino acids. Samples were taken several times over chemoradiotherapy. This table comes from immunoSEQ multiplex PCR, and its TCRdb copy is limited to in-frame clones, with some not included. The data hold about 20,000 clones, with about two thirds observed a single time. General observations from the study: Candidate HPV-specific clones and E7-related TCR motifs grew in tumor during treatment.

The specimen was collected from a patient who underwent chemoradiotherapy. This sequence was found in a human donor with HPV-associated anogenital cancer. The chain has TRBV5-3 and TRBJ1-1; D gene ambiguous. TRBV5-3 is filed as an ORF, its function uncertain. CDR3 residues: CARSSHGRPEAFF. DNA of the CDR3: TGTGCCAGAAGCTCCCACGGGAGGCCTGAAGCTTTCTTT.